This entry features one T cell receptor beta chain sequence. What it recognizes is unknown. From germline, CDR1 is DFQATT and CDR2 SNEGSKA (reference sequence). The CDR3 runs to 12 residues. Trimming removed 2 bases from V and 6 bases from J, with 5 bases in between. This entry belongs to a study of T cells in Graves' hyperthyroidism and ophthalmopathy. Findings and limits, study-wide: Most clonotypes that expanded in the thyroid above 0.001 also showed up in blood.

Uncontrolled infection, other autoimmune disease, pregnancy or lactation barred patients from enrollment. Based on clinical symptoms, serum thyroxine and TRAb, thyroid ultrasound and orbital computed tomography, diagnoses were reached. Amplified regions were TCR beta CDR3 sequences from RNA transcripts. HTBI primers were employed in a first-round RT-PCR of the TCR CDR3. In TCRdb, the multiplex PCR reads were re-called with MiXCR into one record per CDR3 protein. Here the sample spans 490,000 or so distinct CDR3 sequences, over 35% being singletons. This receptor was taken from an adult woman with Graves' disease, either hyperthyroidism or ophthalmopathy (not recorded which). The material sequenced was peripheral blood or thyroid tissue (not recorded which). V gene TRBV20-1 combines with J gene TRBJ1-6; D gene ambiguous. CDR3 in DNA: TGCAGTGCTAGACAGACTAATTCACCCCTCCACTTT. Translation gives CSARQTNSPLHF.